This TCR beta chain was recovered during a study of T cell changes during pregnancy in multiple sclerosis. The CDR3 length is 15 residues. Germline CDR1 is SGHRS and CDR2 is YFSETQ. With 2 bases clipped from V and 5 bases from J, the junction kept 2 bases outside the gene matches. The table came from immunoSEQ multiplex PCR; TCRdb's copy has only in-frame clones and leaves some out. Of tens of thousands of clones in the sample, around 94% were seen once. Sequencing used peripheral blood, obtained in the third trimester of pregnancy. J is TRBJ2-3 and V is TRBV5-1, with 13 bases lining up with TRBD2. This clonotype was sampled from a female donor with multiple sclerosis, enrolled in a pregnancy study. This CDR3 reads CASSLLAGGQDTQYF. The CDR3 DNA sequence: TGCGCCAGCAGCTTACTAGCGGGAGGGCAAGATACGCAGTATTTT.